This T cell receptor beta chain was found in a study of T cell repertoires in cytomegalovirus infection (dated by TCRdb to between 2018 and 2020). Study-level background: Donor HLA type was relevant to the analysis, as public TCR beta signatures indicated carriage of CMV infection together with the matching HLA type. General conclusions and limits of the study: In the ex vivo response, HLA-C-restricted CMV-specific TCR beta clonotypes were dominant, and in two of eight donors the single most frequent clonotype came from this HLA-C-restricted group. Cumulative frequency of public TCR beta family members discriminated carriers of CMV infection plus the relevant HLA type in this cohort and an independent approximately 350-donor cohort.

In regard to this clonotype: Its antigen remains unidentified. Within one base of it there is no much larger clone, and no base qualities were kept.

Sequencing relied on an Illumina HiSeq 1500. Using fastp at Q25 and MiXCR, TCRdb reprocessed the public reads and kept productive beta chains. Rows with a matching CDR3 protein are joined into one entry that keeps the most common DNA and genes. This sample has 450,000 to 650,000 distinct CDR3 sequences in its table, and around a quarter of those were observed once. The top ten hold less than 15% of the sample. Including cysteine and phenylalanine, the CDR3 has 13 amino acids. The CDR3 DNA has 39 bases and is translated from base 1. Trimming costs V 2 bases and J 10 bases, and their ends lie 12 bases apart. The CDR1 and CDR2 encoded by the germline V gene are MNHEY and SVGEGT.

The V and J genes are TRBV6-2 or TRBV6-3 and TRBJ2-1, with the D gene not clear enough to name. Sequencing was carried out using PBMCs. This sequence was found in a human donor in good health (CMV status not recorded). Some clones in this sample may be carry-over from other donors' samples. The CDR3 reads CASSYRSPPEQFF. The nucleotide sequence reads as follows: TGTGCCAGCAGTTACAGGTCACCGCCCGAGCAGTTCTTC.